This T cell receptor (beta chain) is from a study of CD8 T cells in ankylosing spondylitis. TCRdb used MiXCR to reprocess the 5' RACE reads, holding one entry per CDR3 protein. Among more than 150,000 distinct CDR3 sequences listed, 18% were seen once. V was cut by 0 bases and J by 5 bases, with 10 bases left in between. Looked up from germline, CDR1 is SGHNT and CDR2 is YYREEE (reference sequence). This CDR3 spans 14 amino acids. Sequenced sample: blood, either unsorted or a sorted T cell fraction (not recorded which). The TCR comes from a male donor aged 10-30 years with ankylosing spondylitis or in good health (not recorded which). The chain employs TRBV5-4 and TRBJ2-3; D is uncertain. CDR3 amino acids: CASSLVEDGDTQYF. Here the CDR3 DNA reads TGTGCCAGCAGCTTGGTCGAGGATGGAGATACGCAGTATTTT. Combining the CDR3 with reference TRBV5-4 and TRBJ2-3 gives the whole variable domain ETGVTQSPTHLIKTRGQQVTLRCSSQSGHNTVSWYQQALGQGPQFIFQYYREEENGRGNFPPRFSGLQFPNYSSELNVNALELDDSALYLCASSLVEDGDTQYFGPGTRLTVL.